This entry describes one T cell receptor (beta chain). There are 16 residues in the CDR3. The J segment lost 4 bases and the V segment lost 4 bases, leaving 10 bases of the junction unmatched. Germline CDR1 is MNHEY and CDR2 is SVGAGI. Patients of the Seattle cohort, enrolled during active infection, were followed longitudinally. In the authors' workflow: From reference gene primer amplification, estimates of nucleated cell counts were derived. The repertoire was sequenced with immunoSEQ multiplex PCR; TCRdb's copy has only in-frame clones and lacks some. That table furnishes V, J and clone size, whereas the DNA furnished D and trimming. The sample contains about 210,000 clones, approximately 85% of which appear only once. This sample is part of a study of blood T cell repertoires in COVID-19. Study at large: COVID-19 samples collected from the United States, Italy and Spain covered acute and convalescent phases. Sources were T cells, B-cell-depleted T cells, or PBMCs; the material itself was cDNA or gDNA.

The sequence came from a man aged 50 to 59 with COVID-19, enrolled during active disease. The material sequenced was peripheral blood. The V call is TRBV6-5, the J call TRBJ1-2; 9 nucleotides agree with TRBD1. CDR3 bases: TGTGCCAGCAGTTCACACCGGGACAGGGACGTCTATGGCTACACCTTC. Translating gives CASSSHRDRDVYGYTF.